The 9 T cell receptor beta chains presented below share a single source sample, sequenced in a study of control samples from healthy donors and cancer patients. Produced via immunoSEQ multiplex PCR; TCRdb's table is partial and in-frame only. The sample carries about 140,000 clones, about 89% recorded once. Sequenced input: blood. All receptors come from a man aged 18-30 years in good health.

The chain links TRBV6-1 to TRBJ2-5, with D perhaps assigned TRBD1 or TRBD2 (6 bases each). V lost 2 bases to trimming and J lost 5 bases, with 21 bases between them. Germline assignment: CDR1 MNHNS and CDR2 SASEGT. This CDR3 region has 17 residues. CDR3 in amino acids: CASSEPFPPGAGETQYF. The DNA for the CDR3 is TGTGCCAGCAGTGAACCGTTCCCTCCGGGGGCGGGGGAGACCCAGTACTTC.

This chain connects TRBV3-1 (or the pseudogene TRBV3-2) to TRBJ2-3; no clear D gene. CDR1 is LGHDT and CDR2 is YNNKEL in the germline V gene (reference sequence). The CDR3 runs 13 residues. V dropped 4 bases and J dropped 1 base, with 6 bases sitting between them. The CDR3 sequence: CASSPSGTDTQYF. Written as DNA, the CDR3 is TGTGCCAGCAGCCCCTCGGGCACAGATACGCAGTATTTT.

This chain joins TRBV7-9 and TRBJ2-1, with 8 positions matching TRBD1. The CDR3 is made up of 15 amino acids. J gave up 8 bases and V 3 bases, and 9 bases lay outside the gene matches. The germline CDR1 and CDR2 sequences are SEHNR and FQNEAQ (reference sequence). In nucleotides, the CDR3 is TGTGCCAGCAGCTTGGGGCAGGGGGCACTCTATGAGCAGTTCTTC. Protein sequence: CASSLGQGALYEQFF. Combining the CDR3 with reference TRBV7-9 and TRBJ2-1 gives the whole variable domain DTGVSQNPRHKITKRGQNVTFRCDPISEHNRLYWYRQTLGQGPEFLTYFQNEAQLEKSRLLSDRFSAERPKGSFSTLEIQRTEQGDSAMYLCASSLGQGALYEQFFGPGTRLTVL.

The chain links TRBV7-3 to TRBJ1-1, with TRBD1 as a possible D gene (5 bases). Looked up from germline, CDR1 is SGHTA and CDR2 is FQGTGA. The CDR3 sequence is 14 residues long. V lost 5 bases, J lost 1 base, and 11 bases lay in between. Here the CDR3 reads CASSPSTANTEAFF. The CDR3 DNA is TGTGCCAGCAGCCCCTCGACAGCGAACACTGAAGCTTTCTTT.

The gene calls are TRBV6-1 and TRBJ2-7, with a possible D match to TRBD1 (6 bases). V gave up 4 bases and J gave up 2 bases, with 12 bases separating them. The CDR3 contains 14 residues. Germline CDR1 MNHNS, CDR2 SASEGT. The DNA of the CDR3 is TGTGCCAGCAGTGTAGCAGGGGTTACCTACGAGCAGTACTTC. Amino acids: CASSVAGVTYEQYF.

V gene TRBV3-1 (or the pseudogene TRBV3-2) combines with J gene TRBJ1-6; D gene ambiguous. Germline lookup yields CDR1 LGHDT and CDR2 YNNKEL (reference sequence). The CDR3 spans 16 residues. Trimming cost V 1 base and J 2 bases, with 9 bases left between them. In DNA form, the CDR3 reads TGTGCCAGCAGCCAAGGGGGTTCTGCCTATAATTCACCCCTCCACTTT. Protein product: CASSQGGSAYNSPLHF.

This chain connects TRBV29-1 to TRBJ1-1; TRBD1 is a possible D gene (6 bases). V was cut by 6 bases and J by 0 bases, with 8 bases left in between. Per germline, CDR1 SQVTM and CDR2 ANQGSEA. The CDR3 covers 12 residues. The CDR3 is CSVGGMNTEAFF. The CDR3 bases are TGCAGCGTCGGGGGCATGAACACTGAAGCTTTCTTT.

Only a few counts were recorded for this clone. This chain joins TRBV5-6 and TRBJ2-7; 7 bases line up with TRBD1. Germline lookup yields CDR1 SGHDT and CDR2 YYEEEE. With 3 bases clipped from V and 3 bases from J, the junction kept 9 bases outside the gene matches. This CDR3 region has 15 residues. CDR3: CASSSTGASRYEQYF. The CDR3 DNA follows: TGTGCCAGCAGCTCCACAGGGGCCTCTCGCTACGAGCAGTACTTC.

With respect to this clone: Its ends do not fully match the called genes, so a read error is possible. The sample has other DNA sequences that encode this CDR3 too. V usage is TRBV5-1 and J usage is TRBJ2-7; 7 bases match TRBD2. Germline loops: CDR1 SGHRS, CDR2 YFSETQ. This CDR3 has 15 amino acids. The CDR3 nucleotides read TGCGCCAGCAGTTTGGTTAGCGGGCAGACCTACGAGCAGTACTTC. This encodes CASSLVSGQTYEQYF.